This T cell receptor beta chain is drawn from a study of identical twins. J gave up 6 bases and V 5 bases, and 3 bases lay outside the gene matches. The CDR3 contains 12 residues. Germline lookup yields CDR1 DFQATT and CDR2 SNEGSKA (reference sequence). Donors were all healthy Caucasians. One entry per CDR3 protein results from TCRdb running MiXCR on the 5' RACE reads. The profile shows a few hundred thousand distinct CDR3 sequences, 8.5% to 10% of them singletons. This sequence joins TRBV20-1 and TRBJ2-7; 11 nucleotides agree with TRBD2. The sequence was collected from a woman between 45 and 60 years old in good health. The sequencing input was naive T cells sorted from blood. CDR3 nucleotides: TGCAGTGCTGCGGGACTAGCGGCCGAGCAGTACTTC. Translating it yields CSAAGLAAEQYF.